The 23 T cell receptor beta chains listed next were all sequenced from one sample in a study of blood T cells in healthy people across ages (dated by TCRdb to the mid-2010s). The protocol used for the library was 5' RACE. Sequenced using an Illumina HiSeq 2500. The second PCR ran for about 6 to 12 cycles and used a J-beta primer mix along with a sample-barcoded 5' primer. Using fastp at Q25 and MiXCR, TCRdb reprocessed the public reads and kept productive beta chains. Rows with a matching CDR3 protein are joined into one entry that keeps the most common DNA and genes. The sample table contains 750,000 to 950,000 distinct CDR3 sequences; only one count was recorded for roughly 24% of them. The ten largest clones represent 3% of the sample. These data are also associated with another study on T cells of mothers and their children.

Sequenced input: blood. These receptors all stem from a boy aged 5 to 17 in good health.

There are a few counts of this clonotype. The chain joins TRBV6-5 to TRBJ2-5; D remains ambiguous. The J call is in doubt because the DNA end fits TRBJ2-1 better. Per the germline V gene, CDR1 is MNHEY and CDR2 is SVGAGI. CDR3 length: 12 amino acids. The CDR3 bases are TGTGCCAGCAGCCGCAGCCCCAATGAGCAGTTCTTC. This gives the protein CASSRSPNEQFF.

V usage is TRBV6-5 and J usage is TRBJ2-4; perhaps TRBD2 as D (6 bases). Germline V gives CDR1 MNHEY, CDR2 SVGAGI. CDR3 length: 15 amino acids. Trimming stripped 10 bases from V and 0 bases from J, with 16 bases between. CDR3 bases: TGTGCCACCCAACGTGGGGGGAGAGCCAAAAACATTCAGTACTTC. Translation gives CATQRGGRAKNIQYF.

The chain uses TRBV20-1 and TRBJ1-2, with no clear D. This CDR3 comprises 11 residues. The ends were cut back, 6 bases at V and 8 bases at J, with 13 bases in the middle. Germline CDR1 and CDR2: DFQATT and SNEGSKA (reference sequence). CDR3 sequence reads: CSAPETSGYTF. The CDR3 DNA reads TGCAGTGCCCCCGAGACATCCGGCTACACCTTC.

This clonotype appeared a single time. This rearrangement joins TRBV6-6 to TRBJ1-4; D unresolved. The germline V and J ends were trimmed by 6 bases and 8 bases, with 13 bases remaining between them. Germline CDR1 and CDR2: MNHNY and SVGAGI (reference sequence). This CDR3 is 13 amino acids long. Here the CDR3 DNA reads TGTGCCAGCAGCTCTGCCGTAGGGGAAAAACTGTTTTTT. Translating gives CASSSAVGEKLFF.

This clonotype was found a few times. The CDR3 here is CSVGGVTGLRETQYF. The CDR3 nucleotides are TGCAGCGTCGGAGGGGTCACAGGTCTGAGGGAGACCCAGTACTTC. The rearrangement joins TRBV29-1 to TRBJ2-5; maybe TRBD2 (6 bases). CDR1 SQVTM and CDR2 ANQGSEA come from the germline V gene. V lost 6 bases to trimming and J lost 5 bases, with 22 bases between them. CDR3 length equals 15 residues.

In this sample, this clonotype turned up a few times. V is TRBV3-1 and J is TRBJ2-6; D could derive from TRBD1 or TRBD2 (5 bases each). Trimming removed 0 bases at V and 2 bases at J, with 8 bases between. This CDR3 contains 16 residues. Germline assignment: CDR1 LGHDT and CDR2 YNNKEL (reference sequence). The CDR3 loop is CASSQDLGAGANVLTF. The CDR3 DNA reads as TGTGCCAGCAGCCAAGATTTGGGGGCTGGGGCCAACGTCCTGACTTTC.

This clonotype was observed a handful of times. This chain joins TRBV29-1 and TRBJ2-1; 11 bases agree with TRBD2. Germline V CDR1 and CDR2: SQVTM, ANQGSEA. CDR3 length equals 15 residues. J lost 3 bases, V lost 6 bases, and 7 bases had no gene match. The CDR3 here is CSVALAGGLYNEQFF. The CDR3 coding sequence is TGCAGCGTAGCCTTAGCGGGGGGGCTCTACAATGAGCAGTTCTTC.

The V gene is TRBV2, the J gene TRBJ2-5; TRBD2 agrees at 15 bases. The assigned J gene may be wrong: the sequence end matches TRBJ2-1 better. Germline CDR1 reads SNHLY; CDR2 reads FYNNEI. The CDR3 totals 18 residues. Here the CDR3 reads CASSEAGLAGGVYNEQFF. In nucleotides, the CDR3 is TGTGCCAGCAGTGAAGCGGGACTAGCGGGGGGAGTTTACAATGAGCAGTTCTTC.

The rearrangement joins TRBV6-6 to TRBJ1-1; no reliable D call. Germline assignment: CDR1 MNHNY and CDR2 SVGAGI (reference sequence). The CDR3 has 12 amino acids. The germline V and J ends were trimmed by 3 bases and 6 bases, with 8 bases remaining between them. The CDR3, as DNA: TGTGCCAGCAGTTATGGACCCCCTGAAGCTTTCTTT. It is translated as CASSYGPPEAFF.

This clonotype was seen a handful of times. This sequence joins TRBV2 and TRBJ2-1, with 9 bases aligning to TRBD1. Germline assignment: CDR1 SNHLY and CDR2 FYNNEI. Trimming cost V 7 bases and J 5 bases; bases outside gene matches: 9. This CDR3 comprises 15 residues. The CDR3 coding sequence is TGTGCCAGCACCGAAGGGACAGGGATCCACAATGAGCAGTTCTTC. Translated: CASTEGTGIHNEQFF. The full variable domain, completed using reference TRBV2 and TRBJ2-1, is EPEVTQTPSHQVTQMGQEVILRCVPISNHLYFYWYRQILGQKVEFLVSFYNNEISEKSEIFDDQFSVERPDGSNFTLKIRSTKLEDSAMYFCASTEGTGIHNEQFFGPGTRLTVL.

V is TRBV6-5 and J is TRBJ1-3; 7 nucleotides align to TRBD1. Germline-derived CDR1 and CDR2 are MNHEY and SVGAGI. This CDR3 has 19 amino acids. The V segment lost 3 bases and the J segment 0 bases; nucleotides outside the gene matches: 14. The CDR3 DNA is TGTGCCAGCAGTTATCCGGGACAGATATTCATACACTCTGGAAACACCATATATTTT. The encoded protein is CASSYPGQIFIHSGNTIYF.

The V gene is TRBV9, the J gene TRBJ2-3; D not certain. V lost 1 base to trimming and J lost 4 bases, with 10 bases between them. Looked up from germline, CDR1 is SGDLS and CDR2 is YYNGEE. The CDR3 is 14 amino acids. CDR3 DNA sequence: TGTGCCAGCAGCGTAAGGCCCGAGGCAGATACGCAGTATTTT. The encoded protein is CASSVRPEADTQYF. The full variable domain, completed using reference TRBV9 and TRBJ2-3, is DSGVTQTPKHLITATGQRVTLRCSPRSGDLSVYWYQQSLDQGLQFLIQYYNGEERAKGNILERFSAQQFPDLHSELNLSSLELGDSALYFCASSVRPEADTQYFGPGTRLTVL.

In this sample, this clonotype turned up a few times. V is TRBV20-1 and J is TRBJ1-4, with 9 bases aligning to TRBD1. This CDR3 contains 15 residues. Unmatched junction bases numbered 10, after V lost 6 bases and J lost 5 bases. Germline-derived CDR1 and CDR2 are DFQATT and SNEGSKA (reference sequence). CDR3 coding DNA: TGCAGTGCCAACGCCGGGACAGGGAGAAATGAAAAACTGTTTTTT. Encoded protein: CSANAGTGRNEKLFF.

The chain is built from TRBV12-3 or TRBV12-4 and TRBJ2-5, with TRBD1 matching 7 bases. The J call may be incorrect, as the DNA end agrees better with TRBJ2-1. The CDR3 consists of 15 residues. CDR3 residues: CASSPRGQAGNEQFF. The CDR3 DNA sequence: TGTGCCAGCAGTCCCCGTGGACAGGCGGGCAATGAGCAGTTCTTC.

The genes are TRBV7-3 and TRBJ2-1, with 7 bases that match TRBD1. Germline CDR1 is SGHTA and CDR2 is FQGTGA. This CDR3 region has 15 residues. The ends lost 4 bases at V and 2 bases at J; junction bases unmatched: 5. The CDR3 protein is CASSYAGTAYNEQFF. CDR3 nucleotide sequence: TGTGCCAGCAGCTATGCCGGGACAGCCTACAATGAGCAGTTCTTC.

V gene TRBV27 combines with J gene TRBJ2-5, with no clear D. Near its end, the DNA agrees better with TRBJ2-7, so the J call may be wrong. This CDR3 spans 11 amino acids. CDR1 and CDR2 (germline): MNHEY, SMNVEV (reference sequence). The CDR3: CASRVIYEQYF. The CDR3 DNA reads TGTGCCAGCAGAGTTATATACGAGCAGTACTTC.

This clonotype has at least ten counts. This chain links TRBV2 with TRBJ2-5; possibly TRBD2 for D (6 bases). This CDR3 spans 13 amino acids. Trimming removed 6 bases from V and 3 bases from J, with 11 bases in between. CDR1 SNHLY and CDR2 FYNNEI come from the germline V gene. The CDR3 here is CASSRGLKETQYF. CDR3 nucleotide sequence: TGTGCCAGCAGCCGGGGACTCAAAGAGACCCAGTACTTC.

The CDR3 region has the DNA TGTGCCAGCAGGGACAGGGGGCACAATGAGCAGTTCTTC. It translates to CASRDRGHNEQFF. The J gene is TRBJ2-5, the V gene TRBV5-6; 11 bases line up with TRBD1. The DNA end favors TRBJ2-1, so the J call may be wrong. Germline CDR1 reads SGHDT; CDR2 reads YYEEEE. The CDR3 has 13 amino acids.

The V call is TRBV27, the J call TRBJ1-4, with TRBD1 matching over 7 bases. Germline V gene sequence: CDR1 MNHEY, CDR2 SMNVEV (reference sequence). Trimming cost V 4 bases and J 7 bases; bases outside gene matches: 9. The CDR3 sequence is 15 residues long. Here the CDR3 reads CASSSKQGLTEKLFF. The DNA of the CDR3 is TGTGCCAGCAGTTCAAAACAGGGGTTGACTGAAAAACTGTTTTTT.

The rearrangement uses TRBV27 and TRBJ2-5; maybe TRBD2 (5 bases). Gene TRBJ2-1 matches the end of the DNA better, so the J call may be wrong. Germline values: CDR1 MNHEY, CDR2 SMNVEV (reference sequence). The CDR3 has 15 amino acids. For the CDR3, the DNA is TGTGCCAGCAGTTTAAGTAACGGGGTTATCAATGAGCAGTTCTTC. Its translation: CASSLSNGVINEQFF.

J is TRBJ1-1 and V is TRBV7-9; TRBD1 is a possible D gene (5 bases). The CDR3 spans 15 residues. Between the trimmed V and J ends, which lost 1 base and 9 bases, there was a span of 18 bases. Germline CDR1 reads SEHNR; CDR2 reads FQNEAQ (reference sequence). The CDR3 DNA is TGTGCCAGCAGCTTAGGGTGGGGGGAGTCGAATCAAGCTTTCTTT. Translation: CASSLGWGESNQAFF.

The chain combines TRBV28 with TRBJ1-2; tentative D call: TRBD1 (5 bases). The CDR3 consists of 18 residues. CDR1 is MDHEN and CDR2 is SYDVKM in the germline V gene. V gave up 4 bases and J gave up 5 bases, with 26 bases separating them. CDR3 bases: TGTGCCAGCAGTTCGCCCCAAGGGGTCCCGACGAAACCTTATGGCTACACCTTC. Amino acid sequence: CASSSPQGVPTKPYGYTF.

The chain's CDR3 is CASSFQGIAYGQYF. CDR3 nucleotide sequence: TGTGCCAGCAGCTTCCAGGGGATAGCGTACGGGCAGTACTTC. This sequence joins TRBV5-6 and TRBJ2-5, with a tentative D call TRBD1 (6 bases). Germline V gene sequence: CDR1 SGHDT, CDR2 YYEEEE. The CDR3 sequence is 14 residues long. V was cut by 2 bases and J by 11 bases, with 19 bases left in between.